This TCR beta chain emerged from a study of shared clonotypes between healthy human individuals. Data came from immunoSEQ multiplex PCR; TCRdb stores just in-frame clones and leaves some out. The sample records some 1 million clones, 70% to 80% being singletons. V shed 0 bases and J shed 0 bases, with 14 bases lying between them. The CDR3 spans 17 residues. CDR1 ENHRY and CDR2 SYGVKD come from the germline V gene. This receptor was obtained from a man between 18 and 35 years old in good health. The J gene is TRBJ1-1, the V gene TRBV10-3, with D uncertain. The specimen was memory CD4+ T cells sorted from blood. Subset specified: CD45RA-negative fraction. The CDR3 nucleotides are TGTGCCATCAGTGAGTCGAAGTTTGGTAAGATGAACACTGAAGCTTTCTTT. Amino acid sequence: CAISESKFGKMNTEAFF.